These 20 T cell receptor beta chains were all obtained from the same sample, sequenced in a study of cytomegalovirus exposure and HLA in healthy donors. Primers for the PCR totalled 60 Vbeta and 13 Jbeta. Produced via immunoSEQ multiplex PCR; TCRdb's table is partial and in-frame only. The table lists 150,000 to 180,000 clones, about 68% of them singletons. Sequences were obtained from PBMCs. These receptors were taken from a man younger than 40 in good health and CMV-seronegative.

This chain connects TRBV28 to TRBJ1-3; 7 bases map to TRBD1. The CDR3 length is 16 residues. With 4 bases clipped from V and 2 bases from J, the junction kept 8 bases outside the gene matches. Germline values: CDR1 MDHEN, CDR2 SYDVKM. In DNA form, the CDR3 reads TGTGCCAGCAGTTCGACAGGGTTAATGACTGGAAACACCATATATTTT. Translation: CASSSTGLMTGNTIYF. Full variable domain (rest looked up from reference TRBV28 and TRBJ1-3): DVKVTQSSRYLVKRTGEKVFLECVQDMDHENMFWYRQDPGLGLRLIYFSYDVKMKEKGDIPEGYSVSREKKERFSLILESASTNQTSMYLCASSSTGLMTGNTIYFGEGSWLTVV.

V is TRBV2 and J is TRBJ2-7; TRBD1 agrees at 12 bases. V was clipped by 6 bases and J by 4 bases; unmatched bases: 4. Germline CDR1 SNHLY, CDR2 FYNNEI. There are 14 residues in the CDR3. DNA of the CDR3: TGTGCCAGCAGAGCGGGACAGGGGGCATACGAGCAGTACTTC. Protein product: CASRAGQGAYEQYF.

The chain uses TRBV7-7 and TRBJ2-2; D might be TRBD2 (5 bases). The ends were cut back, 5 bases at V and 7 bases at J, with 17 bases in the middle. This CDR3 comprises 15 residues. Germline V gene sequence: CDR1 SSHAT, CDR2 FNYEAQ (reference sequence). CDR3 DNA: TGTGCCAGCAGCCTGGATCCAACTGGACTCGGGGAGCTGTTTTTT. Protein product: CASSLDPTGLGELFF.

The chain is built from TRBV29-1 and TRBJ2-3, with TRBD1 matching over 8 bases. With 5 bases clipped from V and 4 bases from J, the junction kept 5 bases outside the gene matches. Germline assignment: CDR1 SQVTM and CDR2 ANQGSEA. The CDR3 is made up of 13 amino acids. CDR3 nucleotide sequence: TGCAGCGTTAACAGGGGGAGGCCAGATACGCAGTATTTT. It is translated as CSVNRGRPDTQYF.

The chain has TRBV5-6 and TRBJ2-7; weak D call: TRBD1 (5 bases). The CDR3 contains 15 residues. Trimming removed 0 bases at V and 6 bases at J, with 16 bases between. In germline, CDR1 is SGHDT, CDR2 YYEEEE. CDR3 protein: CASSLVVGQGREQYF. Here the CDR3 DNA reads TGTGCCAGCAGCTTGGTTGTCGGCCAGGGCCGCGAGCAGTACTTC.

This chain's CDR3 is CASSFTGGTGELFF. The CDR3 coding sequence is TGTGCCAGCAGTTTTACAGGGGGTACCGGGGAGCTGTTTTTT. The chain links TRBV27 to TRBJ2-2, with 8 bases aligning to TRBD1. Looked up from germline, CDR1 is MNHEY and CDR2 is SMNVEV (reference sequence). Trimming took 3 bases from V and 5 from J; bases not matched to a gene: 2. This CDR3 has 14 amino acids.

This clone appeared a few times. At one end the junction does not follow the germline gene, possibly because of a read error. The V gene is TRBV7-9, the J gene TRBJ1-2, with D maybe TRBD1 (5 bases). Germline V gives CDR1 SEHNR, CDR2 FQNEAQ (reference sequence). This CDR3 region has 14 residues. In nucleotides, the CDR3 is TGTTCCAGCAGTAGTGGGGGGTTGTTGGATGGCTACCCCTTC. Translated: CSSSSGGLLDGYPF.

The rearrangement uses TRBV9 and TRBJ2-1; 10 nucleotides match TRBD2. The trim removed 4 bases at V and 5 bases at J, leaving 6 bases unmatched. CDR3 length: 15 residues. Germline lookup yields CDR1 SGDLS and CDR2 YYNGEE. The CDR3 reads CASSSSGGANNEQFF. The CDR3, as DNA: TGTGCCAGCAGCAGCAGCGGGGGGGCTAACAATGAGCAGTTCTTC.

The chain couples TRBV19 to TRBJ1-2; a possible D gene is TRBD1 (5 bases). The V end lost 8 bases, the J end lost 3 bases, and 13 bases lay between the germline ends. The germline V gene encodes CDR1 LNHDA and CDR2 SQIVND (reference sequence). The CDR3 consists of 13 residues. The CDR3 spells CASSTGTDYGYTF. The CDR3, as DNA: TGTGCCAGTTCTACCGGGACTGACTATGGCTACACCTTC.

This sequence joins TRBV19 and TRBJ1-5, with TRBD1 matching over 9 bases. The trim removed 4 bases at V and 2 bases at J, leaving 6 bases unmatched. The germline CDR1 and CDR2 sequences are LNHDA and SQIVND (reference sequence). The CDR3 runs to 16 residues. In DNA, the CDR3 is TGTGCCAGTAGTAGGGGGACAGGGAATGGCAATCAGCCCCAGCATTTT. It codes for CASSRGTGNGNQPQHF.

DNA for the CDR3: TGTGCCAGCAGTTACTCGACAGGGGTTAAGTACGAGCAGTACTTC. Protein sequence: CASSYSTGVKYEQYF. This chain links TRBV6-5 with TRBJ2-7; 8 nucleotides match TRBD1. CDR1 is MNHEY and CDR2 is SVGAGI in the germline V gene. The CDR3 spans 15 residues. V lost 0 bases, J lost 4 bases, and 5 bases stayed unmatched.

The chain links TRBV6-5 to TRBJ2-5, with D maybe TRBD2 (6 bases). V was clipped by 4 bases and J by 5 bases, with 17 bases between them. In germline, CDR1 is MNHEY, CDR2 SVGAGI. The CDR3 is 15 residues long. The CDR3 nucleotides are TGTGCCAGCAGTTTTGGACGCCCAGGGAGGGAGACCCAGTACTTC. It is translated as CASSFGRPGRETQYF.

The table lists this clone with a count of one. The chain recombines TRBV5-4 with TRBJ2-1; 7 bases fit TRBD2. There are 16 residues in the CDR3. Germline V gives CDR1 SGHNT, CDR2 YYREEE (reference sequence). The J segment lost 0 bases and the V segment lost 3 bases, leaving 6 bases of the junction unmatched. The CDR3 DNA follows: TGTGCCAGCAGCTCACTGCGGGGGAGCTCCTACAATGAGCAGTTCTTC. Translation: CASSSLRGSSYNEQFF.

The chain combines TRBV5-1 with TRBJ2-5; 9 bases are a match to TRBD1. V lost 5 bases to trimming and J lost 6 bases; unmatched junction nucleotides: 8. Germline CDR1 reads SGHRS; CDR2 reads YFSETQ. The length of the CDR3 is 14 residues. The CDR3 DNA reads TGCGCCAGCAGTTTTGGGACAGGGCTGAAGACCCAGTACTTC. Translating gives CASSFGTGLKTQYF.

Here the CDR3 reads CASSFTSYNEQFF. CDR3 DNA sequence: TGTGCCAGCAGCTTCACTTCTTACAATGAGCAGTTCTTC. The rearrangement joins TRBV7-2 to TRBJ2-1; D is unresolved. The CDR3 covers 13 residues. Germline V gives CDR1 SGHTA, CDR2 FQGNSA. The V end lost 3 bases, the J end lost 4 bases, and 7 bases lay between the germline ends.

The chain recombines TRBV2 with TRBJ2-3; perhaps TRBD1 as D (6 bases). This CDR3 region has 15 residues. V was cut by 5 bases and J by 0 bases, with 12 bases left in between. Germline CDR1 and CDR2: SNHLY and FYNNEI. The CDR3 DNA reads TGTGCCAGCAGTCCAGGGGCGTCTAGCACAGATACGCAGTATTTT. It specifies CASSPGASSTDTQYF.

The gene calls are TRBV6-6 and TRBJ2-7, with TRBD1 matching 9 bases. The CDR3 sequence is 13 residues long. CDR1 is MNHNY, CDR2 SVGAGI, per germline (reference sequence). V was clipped by 9 bases and J by 3 bases; unmatched bases: 6. DNA of the CDR3: TGTGCCAGTATGGGACAGGGACTCTACGAGCAGTACTTC. It codes for CASMGQGLYEQYF.

The chain links TRBV9 to TRBJ2-5; the D gene is possibly TRBD1 (6 bases). Trimming stripped 0 bases from V and 1 base from J, with 10 bases between. Per germline, CDR1 SGDLS and CDR2 YYNGEE. This CDR3 contains 15 residues. CDR3 nucleotide sequence: TGTGCCAGCAGCGTAGCGGTGACAGGCCAAGAGACCCAGTACTTC. Translation: CASSVAVTGQETQYF.

The chain uses TRBV5-4 and TRBJ2-7; 11 positions match TRBD2. This CDR3 region has 16 residues. Germline lookup yields CDR1 SGHNT and CDR2 YYREEE (reference sequence). The V and J ends lost 4 bases and 2 bases, in that order; junction bases with no gene match: 8. The DNA for the CDR3 is TGTGCCAGCAGCAACTCGGGACTAGCGGATACCTACGAGCAGTACTTC. Amino acids: CASSNSGLADTYEQYF.

The V gene is TRBV7-2, the J gene TRBJ2-1, with 12 bases that match TRBD2. The length of the CDR3 is 15 residues. With 5 bases clipped from V and 6 bases from J, the junction kept 5 bases outside the gene matches. The germline V gene has CDR1 SGHTA and CDR2 FQGNSA. Here the CDR3 reads CASSPRTSGTNEQFF. The DNA for the CDR3 is TGTGCCAGCAGCCCTAGGACTAGCGGGACCAATGAGCAGTTCTTC.